A selection of T cell receptor beta chains follows, all from one sample in a study of cytomegalovirus exposure and HLA in healthy donors. Method: immunoSEQ multiplex PCR; TCRdb's copy keeps in-frame clones and lacks some. The table has 130,000 to 150,000 clones, around 67% seen once. Input material: PBMCs. Receptors originate from a man younger than 30 in good health and CMV-seropositive. Both conserved end residues are part of each CDR3. Fields, in order: CDR3 length, clone size, V gene, J gene, D gene, CDR3 protein, CDR3 DNA. A D gene is named only where the DNA matches it firmly. A clone size is listed for some rows: how often the clone was seen (once, few, many), or a class if it is expanded.

16	once	TRBV7-8	TRBJ2-1	TRBD2	CASSLESGRVYNEQFF	TGTGCCAGCAGCTTAGAGAGCGGGAGGGTTTACAATGAGCAGTTCTTC
11	NA	TRBV10-3	TRBJ2-3	NA	CASQGLDTQYF	TGTGCCAGCCAGGGGTTAGATACGCAGTATTTT
14	NA	TRBV27	TRBJ1-2	NA	CASRREDSLYGYTF	TGTGCCAGCAGACGAGAGGACAGTCTCTATGGCTACACCTTC
12	once	TRBV2	TRBJ1-2	NA	CASKRETGGYTF	TGTGCCAGCAAGAGGGAAACGGGGGGCTACACCTTC
17	NA	TRBV7-2	TRBJ2-1	TRBD1	CASSQGTGTVTYNEQFF	TGTGCCAGCAGCCAAGGGACAGGGACCGTAACCTACAATGAGCAGTTCTTC
14	NA	TRBV4-3	TRBJ2-1	TRBD2	CASSQVGTSGKQFF	TGCGCCAGCAGCCAAGTGGGGACTAGCGGGAAACAGTTCTTC
15	NA	TRBV6-5	TRBJ1-1	NA	CASSSDRVPGAEAFF	TGTGCCAGCAGTTCCGATAGGGTCCCGGGGGCTGAAGCTTTCTTT
14	NA	TRBV10-3	TRBJ1-2	TRBD1	CATELDRGRYGYTF	TGTGCCACCGAATTGGACAGGGGGCGTTATGGCTACACCTTC
16	NA	TRBV28	TRBJ2-7	NA	CASSLGPRAVPYEQYF	TGTGCCAGCAGTTTAGGGCCTCGAGCGGTCCCCTACGAGCAGTACTTC
11	NA	TRBV30	TRBJ1-1	NA	CAWSQDGGAFF	TGTGCCTGGAGTCAGGACGGGGGAGCTTTCTTT
17	few	TRBV5-4	TRBJ1-3	TRBD1	CASSLDRGLLSGNTIYF	TGTGCCAGCAGCCTAGACAGGGGCCTTCTCTCTGGAAACACCATATATTTT
12	NA	TRBV2	TRBJ2-7	NA	CASSRGQYEQYF	TGTGCCAGCAGCCGCGGACAGTACGAGCAGTACTTC
14	NA	TRBV2	TRBJ1-4	NA	CASSEVVANEKLFF	TGTGCCAGCAGTGAAGTAGTGGCTAATGAAAAACTGTTTTTT
16	NA	TRBV23-1	TRBJ2-7	TRBD2	CASSQYPRWSGVEQYF	TGCGCCAGCAGTCAATACCCTCGGTGGAGCGGGGTCGAGCAGTACTTC